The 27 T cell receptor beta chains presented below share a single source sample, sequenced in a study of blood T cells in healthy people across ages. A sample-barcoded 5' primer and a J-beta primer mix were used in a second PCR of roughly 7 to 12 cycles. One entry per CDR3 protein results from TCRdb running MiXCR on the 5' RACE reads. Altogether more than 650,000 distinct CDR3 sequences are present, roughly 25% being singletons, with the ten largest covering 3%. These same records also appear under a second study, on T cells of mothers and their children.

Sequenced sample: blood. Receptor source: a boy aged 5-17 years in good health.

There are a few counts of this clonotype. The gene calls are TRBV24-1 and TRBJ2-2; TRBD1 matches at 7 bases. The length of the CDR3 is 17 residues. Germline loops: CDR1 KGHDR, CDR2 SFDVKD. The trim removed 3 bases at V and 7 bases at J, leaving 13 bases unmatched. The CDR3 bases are TGTGCCACCAGTGATCTTCTACCGGGACAGAGTAACGGGGAGCTGTTTTTT. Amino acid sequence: CATSDLLPGQSNGELFF.

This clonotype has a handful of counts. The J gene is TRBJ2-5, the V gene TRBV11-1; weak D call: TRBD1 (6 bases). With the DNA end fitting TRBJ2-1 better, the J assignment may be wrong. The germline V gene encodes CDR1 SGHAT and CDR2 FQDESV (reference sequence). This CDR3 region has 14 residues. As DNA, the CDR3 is TGTGCCAGCAGCTTAGGCGGCAGGGGAAGAGAGCAGTTCTTC. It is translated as CASSLGGRGREQFF.

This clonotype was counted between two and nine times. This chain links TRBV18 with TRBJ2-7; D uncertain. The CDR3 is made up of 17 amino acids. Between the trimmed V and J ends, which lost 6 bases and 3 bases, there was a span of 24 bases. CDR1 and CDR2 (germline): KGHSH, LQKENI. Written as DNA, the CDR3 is TGTGCCAGCTCCCCGAATCTCATCCGGGCTAAGGACTACGAGCAGTACTTC. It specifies CASSPNLIRAKDYEQYF.

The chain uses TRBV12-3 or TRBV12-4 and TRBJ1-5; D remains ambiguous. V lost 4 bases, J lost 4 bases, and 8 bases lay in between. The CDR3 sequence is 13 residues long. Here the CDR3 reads CASSSQLNQPQHF. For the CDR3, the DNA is TGTGCCAGCAGTTCTCAGCTAAATCAGCCCCAGCATTTT.

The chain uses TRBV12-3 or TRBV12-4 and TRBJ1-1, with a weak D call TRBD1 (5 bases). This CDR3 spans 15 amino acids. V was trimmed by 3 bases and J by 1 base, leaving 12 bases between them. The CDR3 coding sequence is TGTGCCAGCAGTTTTGTGGGGGTTCCGAACACTGAAGCTTTCTTT. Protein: CASSFVGVPNTEAFF.

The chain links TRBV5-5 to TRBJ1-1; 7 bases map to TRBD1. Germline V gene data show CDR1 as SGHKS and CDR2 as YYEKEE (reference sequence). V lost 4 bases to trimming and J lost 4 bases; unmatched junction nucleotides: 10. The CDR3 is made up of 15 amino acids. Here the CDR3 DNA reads TGTGCCAGCAGCACCGATGGGGCAGGGGGCACTGAAGCTTTCTTT. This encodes CASSTDGAGGTEAFF.

The CDR3 DNA is TGTGCCAGCAGCACACCCGGACGGGTCGGGACTGAAGCTTTCTTT. This codes for CASSTPGRVGTEAFF. The gene calls are TRBV28 and TRBJ1-1; D ambiguous. Between the trimmed V and J ends, which lost 6 bases and 5 bases, there was a span of 19 bases. This CDR3 has 15 residues. Per the germline V gene, CDR1 is MDHEN and CDR2 is SYDVKM. The full variable domain, its missing parts supplied by reference TRBV28 and TRBJ1-1, is DVKVTQSSRYLVKRTGEKVFLECVQDMDHENMFWYRQDPGLGLRLIYFSYDVKMKEKGDIPEGYSVSREKKERFSLILESASTNQTSMYLCASSTPGRVGTEAFFGQGTRLTVV.

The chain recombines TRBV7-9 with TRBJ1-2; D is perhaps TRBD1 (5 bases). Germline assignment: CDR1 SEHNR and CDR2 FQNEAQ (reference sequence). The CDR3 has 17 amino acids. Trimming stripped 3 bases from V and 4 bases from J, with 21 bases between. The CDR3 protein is CASSLGLRARDGYGYTF. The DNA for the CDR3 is TGTGCCAGCAGCTTGGGCCTGCGCGCGCGGGACGGCTATGGCTACACCTTC. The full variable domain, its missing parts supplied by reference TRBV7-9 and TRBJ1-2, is DTGVSQNPRHKITKRGQNVTFRCDPISEHNRLYWYRQTLGQGPEFLTYFQNEAQLEKSRLLSDRFSAERPKGSFSTLEIQRTEQGDSAMYLCASSLGLRARDGYGYTFGSGTRLTVV.

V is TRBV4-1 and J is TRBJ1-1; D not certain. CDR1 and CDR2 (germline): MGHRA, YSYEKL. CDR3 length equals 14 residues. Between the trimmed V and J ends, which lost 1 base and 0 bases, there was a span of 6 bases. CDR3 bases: TGCGCCAGCAGCCAAGTAAGTGTGAACACTGAAGCTTTCTTT. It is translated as CASSQVSVNTEAFF.

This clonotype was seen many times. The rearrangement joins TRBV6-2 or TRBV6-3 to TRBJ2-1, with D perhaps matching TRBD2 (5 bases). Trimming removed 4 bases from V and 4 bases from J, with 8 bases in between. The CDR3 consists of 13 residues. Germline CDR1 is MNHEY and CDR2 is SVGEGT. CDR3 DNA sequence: TGTGCCAGCAGTTGGACGGGATACAATGAGCAGTTCTTC. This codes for CASSWTGYNEQFF.

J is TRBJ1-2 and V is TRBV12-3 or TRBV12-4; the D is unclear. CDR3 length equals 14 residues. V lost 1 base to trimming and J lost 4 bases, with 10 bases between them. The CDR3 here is CASSLGAGRYGYTF. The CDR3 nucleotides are TGTGCCAGCAGTTTAGGGGCCGGGCGCTATGGCTACACCTTC.

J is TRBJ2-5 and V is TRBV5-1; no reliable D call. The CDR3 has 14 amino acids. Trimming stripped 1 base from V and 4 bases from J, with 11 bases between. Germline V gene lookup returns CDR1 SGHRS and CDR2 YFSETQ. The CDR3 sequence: CASSLIDGSETQYF. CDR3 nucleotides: TGCGCCAGCAGCTTGATAGACGGATCAGAGACCCAGTACTTC.

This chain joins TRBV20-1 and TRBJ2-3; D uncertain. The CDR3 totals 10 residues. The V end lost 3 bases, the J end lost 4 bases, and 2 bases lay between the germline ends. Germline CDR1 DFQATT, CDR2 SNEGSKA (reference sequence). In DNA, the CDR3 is TGCAGTGCTAGTTCAGATACGCAGTATTTT. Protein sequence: CSASSDTQYF.

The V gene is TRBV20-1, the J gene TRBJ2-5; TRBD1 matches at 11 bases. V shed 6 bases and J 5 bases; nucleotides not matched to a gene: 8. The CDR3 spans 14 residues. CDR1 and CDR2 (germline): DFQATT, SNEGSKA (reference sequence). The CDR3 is CSALRTGGRETQYF. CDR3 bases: TGCAGTGCCTTGAGGACAGGGGGCCGGGAGACCCAGTACTTC.

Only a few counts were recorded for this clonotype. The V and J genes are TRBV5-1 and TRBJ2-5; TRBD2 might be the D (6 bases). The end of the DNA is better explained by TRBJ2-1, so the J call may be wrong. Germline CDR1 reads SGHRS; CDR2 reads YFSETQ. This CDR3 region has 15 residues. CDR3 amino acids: CASSPLTGVYNEQFF. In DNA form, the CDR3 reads TGCGCCAGCAGCCCTTTAACGGGGGTGTACAATGAGCAGTTCTTC.

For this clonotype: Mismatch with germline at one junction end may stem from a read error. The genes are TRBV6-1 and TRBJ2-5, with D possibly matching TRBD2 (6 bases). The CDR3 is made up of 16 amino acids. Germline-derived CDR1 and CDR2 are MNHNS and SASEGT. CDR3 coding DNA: TGTACCAGCAGTGAAATTATGGGCGGGGCCGAAGAGACCCAGTACTTC. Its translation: CTSSEIMGGAEETQYF.

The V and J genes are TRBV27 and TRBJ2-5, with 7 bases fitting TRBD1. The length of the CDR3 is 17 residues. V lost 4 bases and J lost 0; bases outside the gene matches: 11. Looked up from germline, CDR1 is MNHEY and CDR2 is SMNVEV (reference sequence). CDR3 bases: TGTGCCAGCAGTTCTCCCGCCCGACAGGGTTACCAAGAGACCCAGTACTTC. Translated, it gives CASSSPARQGYQETQYF.

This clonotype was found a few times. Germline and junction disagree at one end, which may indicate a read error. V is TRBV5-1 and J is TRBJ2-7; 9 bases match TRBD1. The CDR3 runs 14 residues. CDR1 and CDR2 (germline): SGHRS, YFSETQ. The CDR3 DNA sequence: TGTGCCAGCAGCTTAGGACAGGGGATCGGCGAGCAGTACTTC. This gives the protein CASSLGQGIGEQYF. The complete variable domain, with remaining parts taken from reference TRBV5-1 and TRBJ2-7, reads KAGVTQTPRYLIKTRGQQVTLSCSPISGHRSVSWYQQTPGQGLQFLFEYFSETQRNKGNFPGRFSGRQFSNSRSEMNVSTLELGDSALYLCASSLGQGIGEQYFGPGTRLTVT.

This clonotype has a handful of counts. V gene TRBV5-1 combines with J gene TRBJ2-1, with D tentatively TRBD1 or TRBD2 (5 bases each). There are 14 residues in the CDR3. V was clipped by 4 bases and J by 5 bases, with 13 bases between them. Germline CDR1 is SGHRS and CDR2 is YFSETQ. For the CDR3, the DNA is TGCGCCAGCAGCAGCATGGGACGGAACAATGAGCAGTTCTTC. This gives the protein CASSSMGRNNEQFF.

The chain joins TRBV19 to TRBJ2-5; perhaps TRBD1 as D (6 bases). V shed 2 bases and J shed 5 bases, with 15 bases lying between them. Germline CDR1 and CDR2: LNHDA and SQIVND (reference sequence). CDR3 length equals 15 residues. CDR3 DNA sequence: TGTGCCAGTAGTATATGGCAGGGGAGTTCGGAGACCCAGTACTTC. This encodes CASSIWQGSSETQYF.

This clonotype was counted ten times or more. The CDR3 nucleotides read TGCGCCAGCTGTCCGGGGCTACAAGAGACCCAGTACTTC. Translating gives CASCPGLQETQYF. The chain joins TRBV5-1 to TRBJ2-5; D may be TRBD1 or TRBD2 (5 bases each). V lost 7 bases, J lost 2 bases, and 12 bases lay in between. This CDR3 spans 13 amino acids. CDR1 and CDR2 from the germline V gene are SGHRS and YFSETQ.

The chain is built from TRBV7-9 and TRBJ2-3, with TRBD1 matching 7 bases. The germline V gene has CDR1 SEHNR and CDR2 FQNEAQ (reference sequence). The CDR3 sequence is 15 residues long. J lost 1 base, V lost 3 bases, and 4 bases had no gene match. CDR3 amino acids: CASSLLDRGTDTQYF. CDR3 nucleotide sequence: TGTGCCAGCAGCTTGCTAGACAGGGGCACAGATACGCAGTATTTT. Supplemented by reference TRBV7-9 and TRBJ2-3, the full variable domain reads DTGVSQNPRHKITKRGQNVTFRCDPISEHNRLYWYRQTLGQGPEFLTYFQNEAQLEKSRLLSDRFSAERPKGSFSTLEIQRTEQGDSAMYLCASSLLDRGTDTQYFGPGTRLTVL.

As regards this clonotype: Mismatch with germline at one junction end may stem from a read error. The CDR3 nucleotides are TGTGCCAGCAGTGAAAGCCTAGCGGGGGGTAGACCGGGGAGGTTC. Protein: CASSESLAGGRPGRF. The chain combines TRBV2 with TRBJ2-1; 11 bases agree with TRBD2. From germline, CDR1 is SNHLY and CDR2 FYNNEI. The CDR3 contains 15 residues.

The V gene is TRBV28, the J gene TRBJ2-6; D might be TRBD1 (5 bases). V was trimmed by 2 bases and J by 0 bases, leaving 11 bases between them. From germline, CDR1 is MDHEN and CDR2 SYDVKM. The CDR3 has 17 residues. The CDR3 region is CASSLRQLSSGANVLTF. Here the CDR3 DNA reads TGTGCCAGCAGTTTACGACAGCTAAGCTCTGGGGCCAACGTCCTGACTTTC.

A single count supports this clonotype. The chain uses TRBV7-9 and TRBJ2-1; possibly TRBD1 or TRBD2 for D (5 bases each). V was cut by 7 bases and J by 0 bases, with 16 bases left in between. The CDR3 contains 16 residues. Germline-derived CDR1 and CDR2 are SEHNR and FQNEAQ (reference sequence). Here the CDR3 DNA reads TGTGCCAGCAATATAACGGGGCCCAGCTCCTACAATGAGCAGTTCTTC. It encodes CASNITGPSSYNEQFF.

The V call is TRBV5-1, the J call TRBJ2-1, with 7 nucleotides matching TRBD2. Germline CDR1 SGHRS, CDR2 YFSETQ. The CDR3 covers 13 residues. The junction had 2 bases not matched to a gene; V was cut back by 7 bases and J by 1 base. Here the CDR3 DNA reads TGCGCCAGCGGGGGGGTGTCCTACAATGAGCAGTTCTTC. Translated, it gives CASGGVSYNEQFF. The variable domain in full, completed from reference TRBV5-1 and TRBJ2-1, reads KAGVTQTPRYLIKTRGQQVTLSCSPISGHRSVSWYQQTPGQGLQFLFEYFSETQRNKGNFPGRFSGRQFSNSRSEMNVSTLELGDSALYLCASGGVSYNEQFFGPGTRLTVL.

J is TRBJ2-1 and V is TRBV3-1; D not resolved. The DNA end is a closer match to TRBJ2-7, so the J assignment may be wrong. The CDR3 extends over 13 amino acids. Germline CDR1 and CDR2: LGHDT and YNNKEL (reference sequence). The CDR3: CASSQYSNYEQYF. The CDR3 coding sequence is TGTGCCAGCAGCCAGTATAGTAACTACGAGCAGTACTTC.